These 8 T cell receptor beta chains came from one sample sequenced in a study of long-term antiretroviral therapy in people with HIV. Sequencing relied on immunoSEQ assay v3.0, run at survey level. Sequenced by immunoSEQ multiplex PCR; TCRdb stores in-frame clones only, minus some. The sample has 21,000 or so clones; around 80% are singletons. The starting material was unsorted PBMCs, obtained 0.3 years after starting antiretroviral therapy. These receptors originate from a man aged 45-65 years with HIV.

This chain joins TRBV18 and TRBJ2-4, with D perhaps TRBD2 (5 bases). CDR1 and CDR2 from the germline V gene are KGHSH and LQKENI. The V and J ends lost 6 bases and 7 bases respectively, with 13 bases between them. There are 13 residues in the CDR3. The CDR3 coding sequence is TGTGCCAGCTCTCCGGGATCCCTCAACATTCAGTACTTC. Protein sequence: CASSPGSLNIQYF. The variable domain in full, with the rest retrieved from reference TRBV18 and TRBJ2-4, is NAGVMQNPRHLVRRRGQEARLRCSPMKGHSHVYWYRQLPEEGLKFMVYLQKENIIDESGMPKERFSAEFPKEGPSILRIQQVVRGDSAAYFCASSPGSLNIQYFGAGTRLSVL.

Here the CDR3 DNA reads TGTGCCAGCAGTTATCTGGGACAGGGGATCTATGGCTACACCTTC. Translated, it gives CASSYLGQGIYGYTF. The chain carries TRBV6-5 and TRBJ1-2, with 10 bases aligning to TRBD1. Germline CDR1 and CDR2: MNHEY and SVGAGI. The CDR3 is 15 amino acids. With 3 bases clipped from V and 4 bases from J, the junction kept 5 bases outside the gene matches.

The chain uses TRBV7-9 and TRBJ1-1; D uncertain. Germline V CDR1 and CDR2: SEHNR, FQNEAQ (reference sequence). There are 16 residues in the CDR3. V lost 1 base and J lost 5, with 17 bases in between. The CDR3 DNA reads as TGTGCCAGCAGCTTAGATTTAGGGATGCCGCGAACTGAAGCTTTCTTT. It is translated as CASSLDLGMPRTEAFF.

In its sample, this clone was seen a few times. The chain has TRBV6-4 and TRBJ2-3; no definite D call. Germline CDR1 is MRHNA and CDR2 is SNTAGT. The germline V and J ends were trimmed by 0 bases and 2 bases, with 3 bases remaining between them. This CDR3 contains 13 residues. CDR3 amino acids: CASSDSVTDTQYF. The CDR3 coding sequence is TGTGCCAGCAGTGACTCAGTCACAGATACGCAGTATTTT.

The chain recombines TRBV9 with TRBJ2-2; 10 bases fit TRBD2. This CDR3 comprises 16 residues. The V segment lost 4 bases and the J segment 6 bases; nucleotides outside the gene matches: 9. CDR1 and CDR2 from the germline V gene are SGDLS and YYNGEE. Here the CDR3 DNA reads TGTGCCAGCAGCTCCGGGACTAGCGTTATCCCCGGGGAGCTGTTTTTT. This gives the protein CASSSGTSVIPGELFF.

The chain links TRBV2 to TRBJ1-5; D remains ambiguous. This CDR3 region has 13 residues. Trimming stripped 8 bases from V and 1 base from J, with 9 bases between. Germline CDR1 reads SNHLY; CDR2 reads FYNNEI. The CDR3 coding sequence is TGTGCCAGCGTCCCGGAGAGCAATCAGCCCCAGCATTTT. It yields the protein CASVPESNQPQHF.

The V and J genes are TRBV5-5 and TRBJ1-1; TRBD1 matches 8 bases. The CDR3 has 15 residues. The V and J ends lost 4 bases and 4 bases, in that order; junction bases with no gene match: 9. Germline V gene sequence: CDR1 SGHKS, CDR2 YYEKEE (reference sequence). CDR3 in amino acids: CASSPRGQSATEAFF. For the CDR3, the DNA is TGTGCCAGCAGCCCCAGGGGGCAGTCAGCCACTGAAGCTTTCTTT.

This chain joins TRBV7-9 and TRBJ2-5; 15 positions match TRBD2. The junction had 11 bases not matched to a gene; V was cut back by 5 bases and J by 4 bases. Germline CDR1 and CDR2: SEHNR and FQNEAQ (reference sequence). CDR3 size: 18 residues. CDR3 region: CASSLRTSGREVLETQYF. In nucleotides, the CDR3 is TGTGCCAGCAGCCTTCGGACTAGCGGGAGGGAGGTGTTAGAGACCCAGTACTTC.